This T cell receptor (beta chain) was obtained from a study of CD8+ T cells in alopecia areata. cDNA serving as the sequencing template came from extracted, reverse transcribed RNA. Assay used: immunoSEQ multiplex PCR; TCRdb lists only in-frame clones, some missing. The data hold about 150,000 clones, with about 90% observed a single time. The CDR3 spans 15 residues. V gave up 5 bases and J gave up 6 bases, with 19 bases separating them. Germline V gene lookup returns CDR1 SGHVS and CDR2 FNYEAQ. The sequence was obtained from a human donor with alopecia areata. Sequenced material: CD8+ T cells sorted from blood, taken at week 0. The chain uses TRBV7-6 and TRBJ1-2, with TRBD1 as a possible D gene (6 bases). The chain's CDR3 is CASSPETGTNHGYTF. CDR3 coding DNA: TGTGCCAGCAGCCCCGAGACAGGCACAAACCATGGCTACACCTTC.